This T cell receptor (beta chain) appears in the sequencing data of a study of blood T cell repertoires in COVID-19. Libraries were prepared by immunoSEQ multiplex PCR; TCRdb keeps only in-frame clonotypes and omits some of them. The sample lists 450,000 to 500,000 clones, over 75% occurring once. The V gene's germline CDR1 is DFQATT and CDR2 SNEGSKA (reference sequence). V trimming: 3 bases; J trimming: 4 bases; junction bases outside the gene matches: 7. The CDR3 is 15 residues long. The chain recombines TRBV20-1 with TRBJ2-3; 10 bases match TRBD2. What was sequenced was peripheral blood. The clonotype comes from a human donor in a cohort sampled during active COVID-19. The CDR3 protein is CSASLSSGSSDTQYF. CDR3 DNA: TGCAGTGCTAGTCTGTCTAGCGGGAGCTCAGATACGCAGTATTTT.